What follows is one TCR beta chain and its context. The antigen remains unidentified. The data were obtained in a study of graft-versus-host responses after intestinal transplantation. Findings of the study overall: Declining HvG levels early post-transplant were linked to peak circulating GvH clone levels. Allograft graft-versus-host to host-versus-graft clonal ratios ran high in patients with graft-donor T cell macrochimerism. Recipient marrow harbored GvH clones, some of which surfaced first in ileum or blood.

CDR1 and CDR2 from the germline V gene are MNHEY and SMNVEV (reference sequence). The V end lost 6 bases, the J end lost 6 bases, and 14 bases lay between the germline ends. The CDR3 is 13 amino acids. Method: immunoSEQ multiplex PCR; TCRdb's copy keeps in-frame clones and lacks some. The sample includes about 7,600 clones, about 84% of them seen just once. Graft material was processed, releasing intraepithelial and lamina propria lymphocytes. The rearrangement joins TRBV27 to TRBJ2-5, with D perhaps TRBD1 (6 bases). The sequence came from a human patient who received an intestinal transplant, so some T cells may come from the graft donor. The sequences come from ileum tissue, collected around 120 days after transplant. The CDR3 sequence: CASRPRQEQTQYF. The CDR3 coding sequence is TGTGCCAGCAGACCGCGACAGGAACAGACCCAGTACTTC.